The 21 T cell receptor beta chains listed next were all sequenced from one sample in a study of long-term antiretroviral therapy in people with HIV. Run at survey level, the immunoSEQ assay was version v3.0. Produced via immunoSEQ multiplex PCR; TCRdb's table is partial and in-frame only. Of under 50,000 clones in the sample, approximately 94% were seen once. This specimen consisted of unsorted PBMCs, obtained around 9 years after starting antiretroviral therapy. These receptors were collected from a man younger than 45 with HIV.

This clone appeared a single time. J is TRBJ2-3 and V is TRBV2; TRBD2 aligns across 11 bases. Trimming at V came to 7 bases and at J to 4 bases, leaving 16 bases not matched to a gene. This CDR3 spans 18 amino acids. The V gene's germline CDR1 is SNHLY and CDR2 FYNNEI. DNA for the CDR3: TGTGCCAGCAAGGGGCTAGCGGGGGGCCATCTTCGGGCAGATACGCAGTATTTT. Protein: CASKGLAGGHLRADTQYF.

J is TRBJ1-6 and V is TRBV5-5, with D possibly matching TRBD1 (6 bases). The germline V gene has CDR1 SGHKS and CDR2 YYEKEE (reference sequence). Trimming stripped 3 bases from V and 11 bases from J, with 18 bases between. The CDR3 is 15 amino acids. The CDR3 sequence: CASSSDPGTPPPLHF. The DNA of the CDR3 is TGTGCCAGCAGCTCTGACCCCGGGACACCGCCACCCCTCCACTTT.

In its sample, this clone was seen a few times. The chain links TRBV13 to TRBJ2-3; unclear D gene. Germline lookup yields CDR1 PRHDT and CDR2 FYEKMQ (reference sequence). The CDR3 totals 14 residues. The germline V and J ends were trimmed by 0 bases and 1 base, with 5 bases remaining between them. CDR3 sequence: CASSLGARTDTQYF. As DNA, the CDR3 is TGTGCCAGCAGCTTAGGGGCCCGCACAGATACGCAGTATTTT.

This rearrangement joins TRBV5-1 to TRBJ2-7, with 7 bases that match TRBD1. The V and J ends lost 0 bases and 3 bases, in that order; junction bases with no gene match: 9. The CDR3 is 16 amino acids. CDR1 and CDR2 (germline): SGHRS, YFSETQ. The CDR3 sequence is CASSLADYRDSYEQYF. In nucleotides, the CDR3 is TGCGCCAGCAGCTTGGCTGATTATCGGGACAGCTACGAGCAGTACTTC.

The rearrangement uses TRBV7-9 and TRBJ2-5; 7 bases are shared with TRBD1. The germline V gene has CDR1 SEHNR and CDR2 FQNEAQ (reference sequence). This CDR3 has 15 amino acids. After removal of 6 bases from V and 0 bases from J, the junction contained 7 bases not matched to a gene. CDR3 amino acids: CASRDSGQYQETQYF. CDR3 coding DNA: TGTGCCAGCAGGGATTCGGGACAGTACCAAGAGACCCAGTACTTC.

The V call is TRBV11-2, the J call TRBJ2-3; either TRBD1 or TRBD2 may fit D (6 bases each). The V gene lost 3 bases and the J gene lost 4 bases, with 11 bases spanning the gap. The CDR3 totals 14 residues. CDR1 is SGHAT and CDR2 is FQNNGV in the germline V gene. CDR3 sequence (DNA): TGTGCCAGCAGCTTGTGGGGGGCACCAGATACGCAGTATTTT. Translating gives CASSLWGAPDTQYF.

The chain is built from TRBV7-9 and TRBJ1-4; 7 nucleotides line up with TRBD1. Germline CDR1 is SEHNR and CDR2 is FQNEAQ (reference sequence). The CDR3 extends over 15 amino acids. J gave up 5 bases and V 5 bases, and 8 bases lay outside the gene matches. The CDR3 loop reads CASSPRTGVNEKLFF. CDR3 in DNA: TGTGCCAGCAGCCCCAGGACAGGTGTGAATGAAAAACTGTTTTTT.

In its sample, this clone was seen once. The chain joins TRBV4-1 to TRBJ2-5; a weak D match, TRBD2 (6 bases). Trimming removed 2 bases at V and 5 bases at J, with 9 bases between. There are 13 residues in the CDR3. Germline V gene lookup returns CDR1 MGHRA and CDR2 YSYEKL. The chain's CDR3 is CASSQNSGETQYF. The CDR3 region has the DNA TGCGCCAGCAGCCAAAATAGCGGTGAGACCCAGTACTTC.

The V call is TRBV11-2, the J call TRBJ2-6; D is ambiguous. The germline V and J ends were trimmed by 5 bases and 6 bases, with 5 bases remaining between them. The CDR3 extends over 12 amino acids. Germline values: CDR1 SGHAT, CDR2 FQNNGV. The CDR3 DNA follows: TGTGCCAGCAGCCCCCAGGCCAACGTCCTGACTTTC. Translating gives CASSPQANVLTF.

This chain joins TRBV7-9 and TRBJ2-5; 7 bases align to TRBD1. The length of the CDR3 is 15 residues. The J segment lost 0 bases and the V segment lost 4 bases, leaving 5 bases of the junction unmatched. Germline V lookup: CDR1 SEHNR, CDR2 FQNEAQ (reference sequence). This CDR3 reads CASSSTQGYQETQYF. The CDR3 region has the DNA TGTGCCAGCAGCTCTACACAGGGGTACCAAGAGACCCAGTACTTC.

This clone was counted a few times. The chain carries TRBV5-1 and TRBJ1-1; the match to TRBD1 covers 8 bases. V lost 2 bases and J lost 5; bases outside the gene matches: 5. Germline CDR1 reads SGHRS; CDR2 reads YFSETQ. The CDR3 sequence is 14 residues long. This chain's CDR3 is CASSLTGGGTEAFF. CDR3 DNA: TGCGCCAGCAGCTTAACAGGGGGGGGGACTGAAGCTTTCTTT.

V gene TRBV6-6 combines with J gene TRBJ1-1; no reliable D call. Germline V lookup: CDR1 MNHNY, CDR2 SVGAGI (reference sequence). The CDR3 consists of 15 residues. V lost 5 bases to trimming and J lost 4 bases, with 17 bases between them. This CDR3 is CASSLDTASLTEAFF. The DNA of the CDR3 is TGTGCCAGCAGTCTCGATACGGCGTCTCTCACTGAAGCTTTCTTT.

CDR3 amino acids: CASSARLAGGPETQYF. CDR3 DNA: TGTGCCAGTAGTGCTCGACTAGCGGGGGGTCCGGAGACCCAGTACTTC. The chain combines TRBV19 with TRBJ2-5; 13 bases are a match to TRBD2. Trimming removed 5 bases from V and 5 bases from J; junction bases left unmatched: 8. This CDR3 contains 16 residues. Germline V gene lookup returns CDR1 LNHDA and CDR2 SQIVND (reference sequence).

This sequence joins TRBV7-2 and TRBJ1-2; the match to TRBD1 covers 7 bases. Germline CDR1 and CDR2: SGHTA and FQGNSA. J was trimmed by 0 bases and V by 5 bases; bases with no gene match: 12. The CDR3 loop spans 17 amino acids. This chain's CDR3 is CASSTRDRDRANYGYTF. As DNA, the CDR3 is TGTGCCAGCAGCACCCGAGACAGGGACCGAGCTAACTATGGCTACACCTTC.

V gene TRBV10-3 combines with J gene TRBJ1-6; 11 bases are a match to TRBD1. Germline CDR1 is ENHRY and CDR2 is SYGVKD. This CDR3 region has 15 residues. J was trimmed by 5 bases and V by 8 bases; bases with no gene match: 5. The CDR3 DNA follows: TGTGCCATCGGTGGACAGGGGGCAAATAATTCACCCCTCCACTTT. Protein product: CAIGGQGANNSPLHF.

This sequence joins TRBV5-6 and TRBJ1-4; no firm D call. Trimming shortened V by 4 bases and J by 0 bases, and 7 bases separated the two germline ends. CDR3 length equals 14 residues. CDR1 SGHDT and CDR2 YYEEEE come from the germline V gene. The CDR3 DNA follows: TGTGCCAGCAGCCCGGGGTCAACTAATGAAAAACTGTTTTTT. This translates into CASSPGSTNEKLFF.

The CDR3 region is CASSQVGGGLLETQYF. The CDR3 DNA follows: TGCGCCAGCAGCCAAGTGGGGGGGGGTTTATTGGAGACCCAGTACTTC. The chain is built from TRBV4-1 and TRBJ2-5; the match to TRBD2 covers 7 bases. J was trimmed by 5 bases and V by 1 base; bases with no gene match: 10. The germline gives CDR1 MGHRA, CDR2 YSYEKL. The CDR3 has 16 residues.

This CDR3 is CASSQTTQGDSYTF. The CDR3 region has the DNA TGTGCCAGCAGCCAAACCACTCAGGGGGACAGCTACACCTTC. The V call is TRBV28, the J call TRBJ1-2; 7 bases are a match to TRBD1. Germline V CDR1 and CDR2: MDHEN, SYDVKM. The V segment lost 6 bases and the J segment 9 bases; nucleotides outside the gene matches: 13. CDR3 length equals 14 residues.

The chain recombines TRBV11-3 with TRBJ2-3, with TRBD2 as a possible D gene (5 bases). CDR3 length: 14 residues. Germline V lookup: CDR1 SGHNT, CDR2 YENEEA. V lost 4 bases to trimming and J lost 4 bases, with 12 bases between them. CDR3 region: CASSSRAQPDTQYF. CDR3 sequence (DNA): TGTGCCAGCAGCTCGCGGGCCCAACCAGATACGCAGTATTTT.

The rearrangement links TRBV21-1 to TRBJ2-7; the D call of TRBD1 is as the table states it, not checked on the DNA. TRBV21-1 is classified as a pseudogene. CDR3 size: 13 residues. The CDR3 loop reads CASSNGDSYEQYF. CDR3 coding DNA: TGTGCCAGCAGCAACGGCGACAGTTACGAGCAGTACTTC.

The genes are TRBV7-3 and TRBJ2-3; D gene uncertain. The CDR3 runs to 12 residues. Deletions cut 2 bases from V and 4 bases from J, with 4 bases between. Germline V gives CDR1 SGHTA, CDR2 FQGTGA. The chain's CDR3 is CASSLPPDTQYF. CDR3 bases: TGTGCCAGCAGCTTACCCCCAGATACGCAGTATTTT.